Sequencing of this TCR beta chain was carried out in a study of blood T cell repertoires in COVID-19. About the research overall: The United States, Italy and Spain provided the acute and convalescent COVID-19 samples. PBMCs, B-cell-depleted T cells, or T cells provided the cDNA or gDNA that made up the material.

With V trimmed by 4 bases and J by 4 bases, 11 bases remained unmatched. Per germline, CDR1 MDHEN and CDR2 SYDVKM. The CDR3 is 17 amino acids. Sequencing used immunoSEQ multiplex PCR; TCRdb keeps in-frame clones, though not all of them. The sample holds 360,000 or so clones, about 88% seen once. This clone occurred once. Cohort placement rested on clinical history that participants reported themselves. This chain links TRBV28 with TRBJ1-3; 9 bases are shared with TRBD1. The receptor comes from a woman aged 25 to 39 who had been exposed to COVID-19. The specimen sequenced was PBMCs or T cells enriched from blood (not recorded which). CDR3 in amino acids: CASSYHVGTGYGNTIYF. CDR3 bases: TGTGCCAGCAGTTACCATGTCGGGACAGGGTACGGAAACACCATATATTTT.